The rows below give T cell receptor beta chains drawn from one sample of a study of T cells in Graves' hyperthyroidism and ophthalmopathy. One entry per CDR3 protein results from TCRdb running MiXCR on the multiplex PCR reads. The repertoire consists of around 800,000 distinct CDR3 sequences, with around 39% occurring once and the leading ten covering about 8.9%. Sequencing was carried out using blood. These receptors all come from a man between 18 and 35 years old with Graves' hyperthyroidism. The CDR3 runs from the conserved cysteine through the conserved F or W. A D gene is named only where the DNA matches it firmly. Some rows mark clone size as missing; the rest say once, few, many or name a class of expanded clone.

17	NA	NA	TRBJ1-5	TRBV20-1	TGCAGTGCTAGTCGCCAAAAGGCAGGGGTAAGGTATCAGCCCCAGCATTTT	CSASRQKAGVRYQPQHF
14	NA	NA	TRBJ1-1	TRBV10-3	TGTGCCATCAGTGATAGCTCGCCTTACACTGAAGCTTTCTTT	CAISDSSPYTEAFF
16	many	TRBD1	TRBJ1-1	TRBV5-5	TGTGCCAGCAGCTTGCTCGACAGGGGCATGAACACTGAAGCTTTCTTT	CASSLLDRGMNTEAFF
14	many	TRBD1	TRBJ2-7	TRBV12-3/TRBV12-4	TGTGCCAGCAGTCCAGGGGGAGTGGTCTACGAGCAGTACTTC	CASSPGGVVYEQYF
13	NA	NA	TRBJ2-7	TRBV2	TGTGCCAGCAGTGGGACATCTTCTCGTGAGCAGTACTTC	CASSGTSSREQYF
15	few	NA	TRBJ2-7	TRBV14	TGTGCCAGCAGCCAAAGCCCCGAGAAGACCTACGAGCAGTACTTC	CASSQSPEKTYEQYF
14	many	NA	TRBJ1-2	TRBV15	TGTGCCACCAGCAGATCTACGGACATTGACGGCTACACCTTC	CATSRSTDIDGYTF
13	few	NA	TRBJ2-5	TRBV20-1	TGCAGTGCTAGAAGGGCCCAAATAGAGACCCAGTACTTC	CSARRAQIETQYF
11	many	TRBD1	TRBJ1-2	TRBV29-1	TGCAGCGTTACCCCTTCAGGGGGCCAAACCTTC	CSVTPSGGQTF
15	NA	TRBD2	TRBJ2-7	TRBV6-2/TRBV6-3	TGTGCCAGCAGTTACTCAAGGACTAGCGCCTACGAGCAGCACTTC	CASSYSRTSAYEQHF
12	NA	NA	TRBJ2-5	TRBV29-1	TGCAGCAGCTTAGCCCCAGAAGAGACCCAGTACTTC	CSSLAPEETQYF